The next 4 T cell receptor beta chains were all read from a single sample in a study of cytomegalovirus exposure and HLA in healthy donors. The PCR had 60 Vbeta and 13 Jbeta primers. Clones were read by immunoSEQ multiplex PCR, and TCRdb kept only the in-frame ones, dropping some. The sample lists 90,000 to 140,000 clones; around 80% were seen once. The source material was PBMCs. The receptors stem from a man aged 25 to 40 in good health and CMV-seronegative.

The rearrangement links TRBV7-9 to TRBJ1-2; 9 bases align to TRBD1. From germline, CDR1 is SEHNR and CDR2 FQNEAQ (reference sequence). The CDR3 covers 17 residues. J gave up 8 bases and V 5 bases, and 18 bases lay outside the gene matches. The CDR3 DNA reads TGTGCCAGCAGCCCTACTGGGGGACAGGGTCATGTGGGGGGCTACACCTTC. Protein product: CASSPTGGQGHVGGYTF.

The chain combines TRBV30 with TRBJ2-2; TRBD1 aligns across 7 bases. With 4 bases clipped from V and 3 bases from J, the junction kept 8 bases outside the gene matches. This CDR3 has 15 amino acids. Germline-derived CDR1 and CDR2 are GTSNPN and SVGIG (reference sequence). CDR3 sequence (DNA): TGTGCCTGGAATCGCAGGGGGTCAGACACCGGGGAGCTGTTTTTT. Translated: CAWNRRGSDTGELFF. The full variable domain, with the rest looked up from reference TRBV30 and TRBJ2-2, is SQTIHQWPATLVQPVGSPLSLECTVEGTSNPNLYWYRQAAGRGLQLLFYSVGIGQISSEVPQNLSASRPQDRQFILSSKKLLLSDSGFYLCAWNRRGSDTGELFFGEGSRLTVL.

This rearrangement joins TRBV4-1 to TRBJ2-1, with TRBD2 identical over 8 bases. Germline V CDR1 and CDR2: MGHRA, YSYEKL. V shed 1 base and J 5 bases; nucleotides not matched to a gene: 10. This CDR3 has 17 amino acids. CDR3 amino acids: CASSQVGFGRVDNEQFF. The CDR3 DNA reads as TGCGCCAGCAGCCAAGTCGGTTTCGGGAGGGTTGACAATGAGCAGTTCTTC.

The genes are TRBV4-3 and TRBJ2-7, with 8 bases that match TRBD1. Trimming took 1 base from V and 2 from J; bases not matched to a gene: 4. From germline, CDR1 is LGHNA and CDR2 YSLEER. The CDR3 consists of 15 residues. CDR3 amino acids: CASSQGTGSTYEQYF. DNA of the CDR3: TGCGCCAGCAGCCAAGGGACAGGGAGTACCTACGAGCAGTACTTC.